In its sample, the clone carrying this T cell receptor beta chain was seen a few times. TCRdb recomputed calls from the 5' RACE reads with MiXCR, one row per CDR3 protein. The data hold about 42,000 distinct CDR3 sequences, with 7.1% observed a single time. The data stem from a study of early T cells in non-severe SARS-CoV-2 infection. CDR3 length: 13 residues. V was cut by 0 bases and J by 6 bases, with 10 bases left in between. Looked up from germline, CDR1 is SGHRS and CDR2 is YFSETQ. The sequenced material came from whole blood. V and J are TRBV5-1 and TRBJ2-7; D is undetermined. The receptor's source is an adult who was a healthcare worker with PCR-confirmed SARS-CoV-2 infection or an uninfected control (not recorded which). Here the CDR3 DNA reads TGCGCCAGCAGCTTGGAGGGTCCGGGCGAGCAGTACTTC. It is translated as CASSLEGPGEQYF.